The 24 T cell receptor beta chains reported below all come from one sample, sequenced in a study of T-cell memory formation after mild COVID-19. In TCRdb, the 5' RACE reads were re-called with MiXCR into one record per CDR3 protein. The sample yields approximately 170,000 distinct CDR3 sequences, roughly 13% seen once. Sequencing was done on a sample of PBMCs or a T cell subset sorted from them (not recorded which). The receptors shown here come from a man younger than 30 who had mild COVID-19 (a few samples of this study predate the infection). Cell type and time point are not known.

The chain has TRBV28 and TRBJ2-2, with a tentative D call TRBD1 (6 bases). Trimming left V 8 bases short and J 4 bases short, with 14 bases between. From germline, CDR1 is MDHEN and CDR2 SYDVKM. The CDR3 is 14 residues long. The DNA for the CDR3 is TGTGCCAGCGCCCGGCCAGGGGCCACCGGGGAGCTGTTTTTT. Amino acids: CASARPGATGELFF.

In its sample, this clonotype was seen a few times. V and J are TRBV7-2 and TRBJ1-2, with TRBD1 matching 7 bases. CDR1 and CDR2 from the germline V gene are SGHTA and FQGNSA. This CDR3 spans 14 amino acids. V was clipped by 5 bases and J by 6 bases; unmatched bases: 9. CDR3 sequence: CASSQLQGMNGYTF. DNA of the CDR3: TGTGCCAGCAGCCAATTACAGGGGATGAATGGCTACACCTTC.

A few counts support this clonotype. This CDR3 reads CASSVDPSSRDEQFF. The CDR3 DNA sequence: TGTGCCAGCAGCGTAGACCCCTCTAGCCGGGATGAGCAGTTCTTC. This chain links TRBV9 with TRBJ2-1; D is possibly TRBD2 (5 bases). The germline gives CDR1 SGDLS, CDR2 YYNGEE. The CDR3 spans 15 residues. V was trimmed by 0 bases and J by 8 bases, leaving 15 bases between them.

The rearrangement uses TRBV28 and TRBJ2-3; the D call may be TRBD1 or TRBD2 (6 bases each). The CDR3 covers 17 residues. The V and J ends lost 8 bases and 2 bases respectively, with 23 bases between them. Germline V gives CDR1 MDHEN, CDR2 SYDVKM. CDR3: CASPPLGGSFNTDTQYF. CDR3 in DNA: TGTGCCAGCCCTCCCCTAGGGGGGTCCTTTAACACAGATACGCAGTATTTT. The full variable domain, completed using reference TRBV28 and TRBJ2-3, is DVKVTQSSRYLVKRTGEKVFLECVQDMDHENMFWYRQDPGLGLRLIYFSYDVKMKEKGDIPEGYSVSREKKERFSLILESASTNQTSMYLCASPPLGGSFNTDTQYFGPGTRLTVL.

With respect to this clonotype: The DNA is omitted, as the CDR3 cannot be located on it reliably, and the CDR3 follows TCRdb's listing. This rearrangement joins TRBV27 to TRBJ2-5. Counting both end residues, the CDR3 totals 13 amino acids. CDR1 is MNHEY, CDR2 SMNVEV, per germline (reference sequence). The CDR3 sequence is CASSSSGWETQYF.

This chain links TRBV15 with TRBJ1-1, with 8 positions matching TRBD1. Trimming at V came to 4 bases and at J to 3 bases, leaving 7 bases not matched to a gene. Germline loops: CDR1 LNHNV, CDR2 YYDKDF (reference sequence). The CDR3 spans 15 residues. DNA for the CDR3: TGTGCCACCAGCAAGGACAGGGTAGGGCACACTGAAGCTTTCTTT. It specifies CATSKDRVGHTEAFF.

This clonotype came up a few times. J is TRBJ2-5 and V is TRBV21-1. TRBV21-1 is reported as a pseudogene. The CDR3 length is 18 residues. The CDR3: CASSKVFSLSGNQETQYF. Here the CDR3 DNA reads TGTGCCAGCAGCAAAGTTTTCTCTTTATCGGGGAACCAAGAGACCCAGTACTTC.

This clonotype has a handful of counts. The rearrangement uses TRBV11-3 and TRBJ2-7; a possible D gene is TRBD2 (5 bases). Germline CDR1 SGHNT, CDR2 YENEEA. The V gene lost 1 base and the J gene lost 8 bases, with 9 bases spanning the gap. This CDR3 is built from 12 residues. As DNA, the CDR3 is TGTGCCAGCAGCTTAGGTCCGGGAAAGCAGTACTTC. The encoded protein is CASSLGPGKQYF.

Written as DNA, the CDR3 is TGTGCCAGCAGCTTACCACTAAGCACAGATACGCAGTATTTT. Translation gives CASSLPLSTDTQYF. The J gene is TRBJ2-3, the V gene TRBV7-9; no clear D. V was trimmed by 2 bases and J by 0 bases, leaving 6 bases between them. The CDR3 is 14 residues long. Germline V gives CDR1 SEHNR, CDR2 FQNEAQ (reference sequence).

The J gene is TRBJ1-2, the V gene TRBV9, with D uncertain. Germline lookup yields CDR1 SGDLS and CDR2 YYNGEE. Trimming took off 4 bases at V and 0 bases at J, with 7 bases between the two ends. This CDR3 is 13 amino acids long. The CDR3 region has the DNA TGTGCCAGCAGCCCAGCGGCTAACTATGGCTACACCTTC. The encoded protein is CASSPAANYGYTF.

This sequence joins TRBV24-1 and TRBJ2-1; a weak D match, TRBD2 (6 bases). CDR1 KGHDR and CDR2 SFDVKD come from the germline V gene. This CDR3 is 14 amino acids long. V lost 4 bases and J 2 bases, leaving 8 bases between the germline ends. CDR3 DNA sequence: TGTGCCACCAGTGAGGGGGGTACCTACAATGAGCAGTTCTTC. Translated, it gives CATSEGGTYNEQFF.

As DNA, the CDR3 is TGCGCCAGCAGCGTAGACAGGGTAGATACGCAGTATTTT. This translates into CASSVDRVDTQYF. The V call is TRBV5-1, the J call TRBJ2-3; 7 bases are a match to TRBD1. The CDR3 loop spans 13 amino acids. The germline CDR1 and CDR2 sequences are SGHRS and YFSETQ. J gave up 5 bases and V 4 bases, and 4 bases lay outside the gene matches.

The chain has TRBV18 and TRBJ1-2; D gene uncertain. The germline V gene encodes CDR1 KGHSH and CDR2 LQKENI. The germline V and J ends were trimmed by 3 bases and 3 bases, with 8 bases remaining between them. This CDR3 spans 13 amino acids. CDR3 region: CASSPLGDYGYTF. The CDR3 nucleotides read TGTGCCAGCTCACCGCTAGGCGACTATGGCTACACCTTC.

This clonotype occurred a few times. The rearrangement joins TRBV5-1 to TRBJ2-7; 11 bases line up with TRBD1. This CDR3 has 15 amino acids. V lost 5 bases to trimming and J lost 3 bases; unmatched junction nucleotides: 7. Germline CDR1 SGHRS, CDR2 YFSETQ. As DNA, the CDR3 is TGCGCCAGCAGTCGCGGACAGGGGGCAAGCTACGAGCAGTACGTC. As protein: CASSRGQGASYEQYV.

This chain joins TRBV6-4 and TRBJ2-7; unclear D gene. The CDR3 has 12 residues. The V and J ends lost 2 bases and 2 bases respectively, with 4 bases between them. Germline V gene data show CDR1 as MRHNA and CDR2 as SNTAGT. The CDR3 bases are TGTGCCAGCAGTGACGGGACCTACGAGCAGTACGTC. Translating gives CASSDGTYEQYV.

The chain has TRBV5-1 and TRBJ2-4; D might be TRBD1 (6 bases). Trimming took off 4 bases at V and 8 bases at J, with 13 bases between the two ends. CDR3 length: 13 amino acids. Germline values: CDR1 SGHRS, CDR2 YFSETQ. The CDR3 nucleotides are TGCGCCAGCAGCCTCGGACAGATGGACATTCAGTACTTC. Translation: CASSLGQMDIQYF.

The CDR3 bases are TGTGCCAGCAGCGGGGGCCCACACATGGGTACAGAGACCCAGTACTTC. As protein: CASSGGPHMGTETQYF. The chain links TRBV9 to TRBJ2-5; TRBD1 is a possible D gene (5 bases). CDR1 and CDR2 from the germline V gene are SGDLS and YYNGEE. V dropped 3 bases and J dropped 4 bases, with 19 bases sitting between them. The CDR3 is made up of 16 amino acids.

This clonotype has just a few counts. V usage is TRBV7-9 and J usage is TRBJ2-3; 11 bases align to TRBD2. The CDR3 totals 14 residues. Per germline, CDR1 SEHNR and CDR2 FQNEAQ (reference sequence). V was clipped by 5 bases and J by 5 bases; unmatched bases: 3. CDR3 sequence reads: CASSTLAGGDTQYF. Here the CDR3 DNA reads TGTGCCAGCAGCACGCTAGCGGGGGGAGATACGCAGTATTTT. The full variable domain, with the rest looked up from reference TRBV7-9 and TRBJ2-3, is DTGVSQNPRHKITKRGQNVTFRCDPISEHNRLYWYRQTLGQGPEFLTYFQNEAQLEKSRLLSDRFSAERPKGSFSTLEIQRTEQGDSAMYLCASSTLAGGDTQYFGPGTRLTVL.

A few counts support this clonotype. J is TRBJ2-4 and V is TRBV20-1; 10 bases are a match to TRBD2. V gave up 0 bases and J gave up 0 bases; unmatched junction bases: 11. CDR1 is DFQATT and CDR2 is SNEGSKA in the germline V gene (reference sequence). This CDR3 is 19 amino acids long. The CDR3 reads CSARDVLSSGGLAKNIQYF. CDR3 bases: TGCAGTGCTAGAGATGTCCTTTCTAGCGGGGGCCTAGCCAAAAACATTCAGTACTTC.

The sample holds a few counts of this clonotype. V and J are TRBV11-3 and TRBJ2-2; 11 bases align to TRBD2. This CDR3 has 14 residues. Germline CDR1 SGHNT, CDR2 YENEEA. J gave up 7 bases and V 5 bases, and 3 bases lay outside the gene matches. The CDR3 protein is CASSGGLADGELFF. In DNA, the CDR3 is TGTGCCAGCAGCGGGGGACTAGCGGACGGGGAGCTGTTTTTT.

This clonotype was recorded many times. The CDR3 spells CASSPFGAGETQYF. CDR3 DNA sequence: TGTGCCAGCAGCCCCTTTGGGGCGGGGGAGACCCAGTACTTC. The chain carries TRBV7-3 and TRBJ2-5, with a possible D match to TRBD2 (6 bases). V shed 5 bases and J shed 5 bases, with 15 bases lying between them. This CDR3 region has 14 residues. Germline assignment: CDR1 SGHTA and CDR2 FQGTGA. The variable domain in full, completed from reference TRBV7-3 and TRBJ2-5, reads GAGVSQTPSNKVTEKGKYVELRCDPISGHTALYWYRQSLGQGPEFLIYFQGTGAADDSGLPNDRFFAVRPEGSVSTLKIQRTERGDSAVYLCASSPFGAGETQYFGPGTRLLVL.

Ten or more counts support this clonotype. The V call is TRBV5-1, the J call TRBJ2-3; either TRBD1 or TRBD2 may supply D (5 bases each). The V and J ends lost 3 bases and 1 base respectively, with 15 bases between them. The CDR3 length is 16 residues. Looked up from germline, CDR1 is SGHRS and CDR2 is YFSETQ. The CDR3 is CASSWGGHRGTDTQYF. CDR3 nucleotide sequence: TGCGCCAGCAGCTGGGGCGGGCATAGGGGCACAGATACGCAGTATTTT.

This clonotype occurred a few times. The gene calls are TRBV7-3 and TRBJ1-1, with no clear D. Trimming cost V 5 bases and J 4 bases, with 11 bases left between them. The CDR3 length is 13 residues. Germline V gene data show CDR1 as SGHTA and CDR2 as FQGTGA. The CDR3 DNA is TGTGCCAGCAGCGCGCTCCGGGGCACTGAAGCTTTCTTT. Translation gives CASSALRGTEAFF.

This chain uses TRBV5-4 with TRBJ2-5; 7 positions match TRBD2. Germline V gene data show CDR1 as SGHNT and CDR2 as YYREEE (reference sequence). CDR3 length equals 14 residues. The J segment lost 4 bases and the V segment lost 4 bases, leaving 7 bases of the junction unmatched. The DNA of the CDR3 is TGTGCCAGCAGCGGGGGACTACAGCTAGAGACCCAGTACTTC. Encoded protein: CASSGGLQLETQYF. Using reference TRBV5-4 and TRBJ2-5 for the parts outside the CDR3, the full variable domain is ETGVTQSPTHLIKTRGQQVTLRCSSQSGHNTVSWYQQALGQGPQFIFQYYREEENGRGNFPPRFSGLQFPNYSSELNVNALELDDSALYLCASSGGLQLETQYFGPGTRLLVL.